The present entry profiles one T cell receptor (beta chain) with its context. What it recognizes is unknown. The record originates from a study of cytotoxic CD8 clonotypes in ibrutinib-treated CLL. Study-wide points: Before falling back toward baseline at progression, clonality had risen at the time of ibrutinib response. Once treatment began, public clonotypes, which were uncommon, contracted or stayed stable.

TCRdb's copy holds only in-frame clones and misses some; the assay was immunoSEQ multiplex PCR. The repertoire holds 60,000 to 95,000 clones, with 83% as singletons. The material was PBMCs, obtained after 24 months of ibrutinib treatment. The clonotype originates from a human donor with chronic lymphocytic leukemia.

CDR3 in DNA: TGTGCCAGCTCCCAAACCGCAGGGAACTATGGCTACACCTTC. This sequence encodes CASSQTAGNYGYTF. This chain links TRBV5-4 with TRBJ1-2, with a weak D call TRBD1 (5 bases). Germline assignment: CDR1 SGHNT and CDR2 YYREEE (reference sequence). There are 14 residues in the CDR3. V was trimmed by 7 bases and J by 2 bases, leaving 15 bases between them.